This is a list of T cell receptor beta chains from one sample in a study of control samples from healthy donors and cancer patients. Only in-frame clones appear in the TCRdb table, and some are missing; sequencing was by immunoSEQ multiplex PCR. The sample holds around 230,000 clones, roughly 94% seen once. The sample comprised blood. The source is a man aged 45-65 years in good health. The CDR3 runs from the conserved cysteine through the conserved F or W. The order of the fields is CDR3 length, D gene, V gene, J gene, clone size, CDR3 DNA, CDR3 protein. The D gene is left open where the match is weak. Some rows have no size entry. The others give once, few or many, or a class for an expanded clone.

>13|TRBD1|TRBV28|TRBJ1-5|NA
TGTGCCAGCAGTTTAAGACGGGGGACAGGGGAGCATTTT
CASSLRRGTGEHF
>14|NA|TRBV5-6|TRBJ2-7|NA
TGTGCCAGCAGCTTCTTCGGCAGTTCCTACGAGCAGTACTTC
CASSFFGSSYEQYF
>15|NA|TRBV5-1|TRBJ1-1|NA
TGCGCCAGCAGCGTATTAGAACCGGGACACTCTGAAGCTTTCTTT
CASSVLEPGHSEAFF
>11|NA|TRBV2|TRBJ1-2|NA
TGTGCCAGCAGTGCGGTCTATGGCTACACCTTC
CASSAVYGYTF
>12|NA|TRBV28|TRBJ2-7|once
TGTGCCAGCAGCTCTGCCTTCTACGAGCAGTACTTC
CASSSAFYEQYF
>13|NA|TRBV10-1|TRBJ1-6|NA
TGCGCCAGCAGTTCCAATCAGTATTCACCCCTCCACTTT
CASSSNQYSPLHF
>16|NA|TRBV5-4|TRBJ1-4|NA
TGTGCCAGCAGCTTTAATCCAACCGGGGGAAATGAAAAACTGTTTTTT
CASSFNPTGGNEKLFF
>13|NA|TRBV12-3/TRBV12-4|TRBJ1-1|NA
TGTGCCAGCAGTTTAGTGAGGAACACTGAAGCTTTCTTT
CASSLVRNTEAFF
>13|NA|TRBV5-1|TRBJ1-2|NA
TGCGCCAGCAGCTTGGATGGTAGGTCCGGCTACACCTTC
CASSLDGRSGYTF
>15|NA|TRBV30|TRBJ1-5|NA
TGTGCCTGGAGTTACGGTCCTTATAGCAATCAGCCCCAGCATTTT
CAWSYGPYSNQPQHF
>13|TRBD1|TRBV29-1|TRBJ1-3|NA
TGCAGCGTAAGGACAGGGGGAGGAAACACCATATATTTT
CSVRTGGGNTIYF
>18|TRBD1|TRBV6-1|TRBJ1-1|NA
TGTGCCAGCAGGGAATTGACAGGGAGGGAATTAGCGAACACTGAAGCTTTCTTT
CASRELTGRELANTEAFF
>13|NA|TRBV20-1|TRBJ2-3|NA
TGCAGTGCTAGTGCTAGCTTCACAGATACGCAGTATTTT
CSASASFTDTQYF
>13|NA|TRBV5-5|TRBJ1-3|once
TGTGCCAGCAGCTTGGCGGATTTAAACACCATATATTTT
CASSLADLNTIYF
>11|NA|TRBV6-6|TRBJ2-7|NA
TGTGCCAGCAGTAACTCCTACGAGCAGTACTTC
CASSNSYEQYF
>12|NA|TRBV7-2|TRBJ1-5|once
TGTGCCAGCAGCCGTGGCGGTCAGCCCCAGCATTTT
CASSRGGQPQHF
>13|NA|TRBV12-3/TRBV12-4|TRBJ2-1|NA
TGTGCCAGCAGTTTAGCCCGAAAAAATGAGCAGTTCTTC
CASSLARKNEQFF
>16|TRBD1|TRBV18|TRBJ2-1|NA
TGTGCCAGCTCACCAAGGAGGCAGGGGGCTGGCGATGAGCAGTTCTTC
CASSPRRQGAGDEQFF
>14|TRBD1|TRBV7-3|TRBJ1-1|NA
TGTGCCAGCAGCCCGACAGGGGCGAGCACTGAAGCTTTCTTT
CASSPTGASTEAFF
>12|NA|TRBV25-1|TRBJ1-2|NA
TGTGCCAGCAGTGAAGACGGGTGGGGCTACACCTTC
CASSEDGWGYTF
>18|TRBD1|TRBV7-3|TRBJ2-7|NA
TGTGCCAGCAGCCTGTACGTAGGGACAGGTAATAGTTCCTACGAGCAGTACTTC
CASSLYVGTGNSSYEQYF
>14|TRBD2|TRBV19|TRBJ2-5|NA
TGTGCCAGTAGTGCTGGACTAGCGGAAGAGACCCAGTACTTC
CASSAGLAEETQYF
>15|NA|TRBV10-3|TRBJ1-5|NA
TGTGCCATCAGTGCCCGAACAGGAGACAATCAGCCCCAGCATTTT
CAISARTGDNQPQHF
>13|TRBD1|TRBV6-4|TRBJ1-2|NA
TGTGCCAGCAGTGAAACAGGGGTCTTAGGCTACACCTTC
CASSETGVLGYTF
>15|TRBD1|TRBV5-4|TRBJ1-6|NA
TGTGCCAGCAGCCTGGAGGACAGGGGCGATTCACCCCTCCACTTT
CASSLEDRGDSPLHF
>15|NA|TRBV18|TRBJ1-3|NA
TGTGCCAGCTCTTACTCAGGAAGCTCTGGAAACACCATATATTTT
CASSYSGSSGNTIYF
>14|TRBD1|TRBV3-1/TRBV3-2|TRBJ1-1|NA
TGTGCCAGCAGCCAAGCGGGACAGGGGATTGAAGCTTTCTTT
CASSQAGQGIEAFF
>14|NA|TRBV28|TRBJ1-2|NA
TGTGCCAGCAGTTTATTTTCCGTGGCGGGTGGCTACACCTTC
CASSLFSVAGGYTF
>12|NA|TRBV18|TRBJ1-1|once
TGTGCCAGCTTAGCCGACGGGACTGAAGCTTTCTTT
CASLADGTEAFF
>14|NA|TRBV6-5|TRBJ1-6|NA
TGTGCCAGCAGTTACTCGATTGGGGGTTCACCCCTCCACTTT
CASSYSIGGSPLHF
>15|NA|TRBV6-1|TRBJ1-5|once
TGTGCCAGCAGTGACAGGGGTTTGAGGGATCAGCCCCAGCATTTT
CASSDRGLRDQPQHF
>14|NA|TRBV27|TRBJ2-2|NA
TGTGCCAGTTGGCCACAGCCGAACACCGGGGAGCTGTTTTTT
CASWPQPNTGELFF
>14|NA|TRBV7-2|TRBJ1-1|NA
TGTGCCAGCAGCCCCAACAGGGTTAGAACTGAAGCTTTCTTT
CASSPNRVRTEAFF
>12|NA|TRBV28|TRBJ1-1|once
TGTGCCAGCAGCCCCGCGGGCACTGAAGCTTTCTTT
CASSPAGTEAFF
>16|NA|TRBV27|TRBJ1-5|NA
TGTGCCAGCAGCCCAGGGTTTGGCGGTGGCAATCAGCCCCAGCATTTT
CASSPGFGGGNQPQHF
>15|TRBD1|TRBV6-5|TRBJ1-4|NA
TGTGCCAGCGGGACCAGAGGGACAGGGGGCGAAAAACTGTTTTTT
CASGTRGTGGEKLFF
>11|NA|TRBV12-3/TRBV12-4|TRBJ2-5|NA
TGTGCCAGCAGCCAAAAAGAGACCCAGTACTTC
CASSQKETQYF
>15|TRBD1|TRBV6-2/TRBV6-3|TRBJ1-3|NA
TGTGCCAGCAGCTTCCGGACAGGCGGATTAAACACCATATATTTT
CASSFRTGGLNTIYF
>14|NA|TRBV9|TRBJ1-4|NA
TGTGCCAGCAGCGTAGAGGGAAGAAATGAAAAACTGTTTTTT
CASSVEGRNEKLFF
>16|NA|TRBV21-1|TRBJ2-2|NA
TGTGCCAGCAGCAACGACTGGGCGGCGAACACCGGGGAGCTGTTTTTT
CASSNDWAANTGELFF